The rows below give T cell receptor beta chains drawn from one sample of a study of siplizumab effects on memory and regulatory T cells. Assay used: immunoSEQ multiplex PCR; TCRdb lists only in-frame clones, some missing. Of 55,000 to 70,000 clones in the sample, 85% to 95% were seen once. Specimen: CD8+ T cells sorted from blood. These receptor sequences come from a human donor in good health. Each CDR3 is given with its conserved first and last residue. The D gene is left open where the match is weak. Only some rows state a clone size, as once, few, many or a class for expanded clones.

v_call: TRBV7-9; clone_size: .; j_call: TRBJ1-1; d_call: TRBD1; cdr3_nt: TGTGCCAGCAGGGGGGGGACAGCCCGAACTGGTGAAGCTTTCTTT; cdr3_aa: CASRGGTARTGEAFF
v_call: TRBV5-4; clone_size: .; j_call: TRBJ1-5; d_call: .; cdr3_nt: TGTGCCAGCAGCTTGGAAGGTAGTCAGCCCCAGCATTTT; cdr3_aa: CASSLEGSQPQHF
v_call: TRBV4-1; clone_size: .; j_call: TRBJ2-7; d_call: .; cdr3_nt: TGCGCCAGCAGCCAAAAAAGGACCGCCGGACAGTCCTACGAGCAGTACTTC; cdr3_aa: CASSQKRTAGQSYEQYF
v_call: TRBV10-3; clone_size: .; j_call: TRBJ2-5; d_call: TRBD2; cdr3_nt: TGTGCCATCAGTGATAGGGAGGTGGGACTAGCGGGGAACCAAGAGACCCAGTACTTC; cdr3_aa: CAISDREVGLAGNQETQYF
v_call: TRBV7-2; clone_size: .; j_call: TRBJ2-7; d_call: .; cdr3_nt: TGTGCCAGCAGCCCTTCTGGGGCCCCCCCCGAGCAGTACTTC; cdr3_aa: CASSPSGAPPEQYF
v_call: TRBV7-3; clone_size: .; j_call: TRBJ2-1; d_call: TRBD2; cdr3_nt: TGTGCCAGCAGCTCTCTAGCGGGAGGGCCCAACGGATACAATGAGCAGTTCTTC; cdr3_aa: CASSSLAGGPNGYNEQFF
v_call: TRBV6-1; clone_size: .; j_call: TRBJ2-1; d_call: .; cdr3_nt: TGTGCCAGCAGTGAATTGGTTGGGGCCAATGAGCAGTTCTTC; cdr3_aa: CASSELVGANEQFF
v_call: TRBV18; clone_size: .; j_call: TRBJ2-7; d_call: .; cdr3_nt: TGTGCCAGCTCACCCAAATACGAGCAGTACTTC; cdr3_aa: CASSPKYEQYF
v_call: TRBV10-1; clone_size: .; j_call: TRBJ2-7; d_call: .; cdr3_nt: TGCGCCAGCAGTGAGTCGCGAGACAGCCGATCCTACGAGCAGTACTTC; cdr3_aa: CASSESRDSRSYEQYF
v_call: TRBV9; clone_size: .; j_call: TRBJ2-3; d_call: TRBD2; cdr3_nt: TGTGCCAGCAGCGCCCAAGCGGGAGGGGTGGCCGATACGCAGTATTTT; cdr3_aa: CASSAQAGGVADTQYF
v_call: TRBV6-1; clone_size: .; j_call: TRBJ1-3; d_call: TRBD1; cdr3_nt: TGTGCCAGCAGTGAGCACAGGGGCCTAACCTCTGGAAACACCATATATTTT; cdr3_aa: CASSEHRGLTSGNTIYF
v_call: TRBV6-1; clone_size: .; j_call: TRBJ2-3; d_call: TRBD2; cdr3_nt: TGTGCCAGCAGTGGGCTATTAGCGGGAGGGGGCACAGATACGCAGTATTTT; cdr3_aa: CASSGLLAGGGTDTQYF
v_call: TRBV28; clone_size: .; j_call: TRBJ2-4; d_call: TRBD1; cdr3_nt: TGTGCCAGCAGTTACAGGGGGGAGGCGAACATTCAGTACTTC; cdr3_aa: CASSYRGEANIQYF
v_call: TRBV6-5; clone_size: .; j_call: TRBJ2-1; d_call: .; cdr3_nt: TGTGCCAGCAGTTACTGGGGGTCTGAGCAGTTCTTC; cdr3_aa: CASSYWGSEQFF
v_call: TRBV27; clone_size: once; j_call: TRBJ2-2; d_call: .; cdr3_nt: TGTGCCAGCAGTTTAGGGGAACACGGGGAGCTGTTTTTT; cdr3_aa: CASSLGEHGELFF
v_call: TRBV5-8; clone_size: .; j_call: TRBJ2-5; d_call: TRBD2; cdr3_nt: TGTGCCTGGGAGGGCCTAGAAGAGACCCAGTACTTC; cdr3_aa: CAWEGLEETQYF
v_call: TRBV30; clone_size: once; j_call: TRBJ2-1; d_call: TRBD2; cdr3_nt: TGTGCCTGGCGCCCGGGAGGCTCCTACAATGAGCAGTTCTTC; cdr3_aa: CAWRPGGSYNEQFF
v_call: TRBV10-2; clone_size: .; j_call: TRBJ2-1; d_call: TRBD2; cdr3_nt: TGCGCCAGCAGTGAGTTCCCTAGCGGGGATTACAATGAGCAGTTCTTC; cdr3_aa: CASSEFPSGDYNEQFF
v_call: TRBV27; clone_size: .; j_call: TRBJ2-7; d_call: .; cdr3_nt: TGTGCCAGCAGTTACCAGGACGGATCCTACGAGCAGTACTTC; cdr3_aa: CASSYQDGSYEQYF
v_call: TRBV19; clone_size: .; j_call: TRBJ2-3; d_call: .; cdr3_nt: TGTGCCAGTAGTATCTTGGGTGGAGATACGCAGTATTTT; cdr3_aa: CASSILGGDTQYF
v_call: TRBV27; clone_size: .; j_call: TRBJ2-5; d_call: .; cdr3_nt: TGTGCCAGCATCTACCAAGAGACCCAGTACTTC; cdr3_aa: CASIYQETQYF
v_call: TRBV29-1; clone_size: .; j_call: TRBJ1-5; d_call: .; cdr3_nt: TGCAGCGTTGAGACGGGGGAGAGCAATCAGCCCCAGCATTTT; cdr3_aa: CSVETGESNQPQHF
v_call: TRBV5-6; clone_size: .; j_call: TRBJ1-1; d_call: .; cdr3_nt: TGTGCCAGCAGCTTGGTCGGATTGAACACTGAAGCTTTCTTT; cdr3_aa: CASSLVGLNTEAFF
v_call: TRBV7-3; clone_size: .; j_call: TRBJ2-1; d_call: TRBD2; cdr3_nt: TGTGCCAGCAGTTATTCGGGGAGGGAATACAATGAGCAGTTCTTC; cdr3_aa: CASSYSGREYNEQFF
v_call: TRBV2; clone_size: .; j_call: TRBJ2-1; d_call: .; cdr3_nt: TGTGCCAGCAGCGACGGGTACAATGAGCAGTTCTTC; cdr3_aa: CASSDGYNEQFF
v_call: TRBV9; clone_size: once; j_call: TRBJ1-2; d_call: TRBD1; cdr3_nt: TGTGCCAGCAGTGGCCAGGACAGGGGTGGCTATGGCTACACCTTC; cdr3_aa: CASSGQDRGGYGYTF
v_call: TRBV29-1; clone_size: .; j_call: TRBJ1-1; d_call: .; cdr3_nt: TGCAGCGTTGAAGACGGGAACACTGAAGCTTTCTTT; cdr3_aa: CSVEDGNTEAFF
v_call: TRBV28; clone_size: few; j_call: TRBJ1-5; d_call: TRBD1; cdr3_nt: TGTGCCAGCAGTTTACGACCGACAGGGATCTCCAATCAGCCCCAGCATTTT; cdr3_aa: CASSLRPTGISNQPQHF
v_call: TRBV30; clone_size: .; j_call: TRBJ2-1; d_call: TRBD2; cdr3_nt: TGTGCCTGGATTTCTAGCGGGAATGAGCAGTTCTTC; cdr3_aa: CAWISSGNEQFF
v_call: TRBV6-6; clone_size: .; j_call: TRBJ2-5; d_call: TRBD2; cdr3_nt: TGTGCCAGCAACGGACTAGCGAGGCGGGAGACCCAGTACTTC; cdr3_aa: CASNGLARRETQYF
v_call: TRBV11-3; clone_size: .; j_call: TRBJ1-1; d_call: TRBD1; cdr3_nt: TGTGCCAGCAGCTTAGCAGGGGGCACTGAAGCTTTCTTT; cdr3_aa: CASSLAGGTEAFF
v_call: TRBV6-5; clone_size: .; j_call: TRBJ2-2; d_call: .; cdr3_nt: TGTGCCAGCAGATCGGTCGCGAACACCGGGGAGCTGTTTTTT; cdr3_aa: CASRSVANTGELFF
v_call: TRBV4-3; clone_size: .; j_call: TRBJ2-1; d_call: .; cdr3_nt: TGCGCCAGCAGCCAAGATAGGGGGGTTTACAATGAGCAGTTCTTC; cdr3_aa: CASSQDRGVYNEQFF
v_call: TRBV5-8; clone_size: .; j_call: TRBJ2-7; d_call: TRBD2; cdr3_nt: TGTGCCAGCAGCTTGGGTCTAGCGGGAGTCTCCGAGCAGTACTTC; cdr3_aa: CASSLGLAGVSEQYF
v_call: TRBV9; clone_size: .; j_call: TRBJ2-1; d_call: TRBD1; cdr3_nt: TGTGCCAGCAGCACAACAGGGGGCAATCTTTATGAGCAGTTCTTC; cdr3_aa: CASSTTGGNLYEQFF
v_call: TRBV4-2; clone_size: .; j_call: TRBJ1-4; d_call: .; cdr3_nt: TGTGCCAGCAGCCATGATAGAGGGGATGAAAAACTGTTTTTT; cdr3_aa: CASSHDRGDEKLFF
v_call: TRBV4-1; clone_size: .; j_call: TRBJ1-2; d_call: TRBD1; cdr3_nt: TGCGCCAGCAGCCAAGGGCCCTGGGGGACAGAAAACTATGGCTACACCTTC; cdr3_aa: CASSQGPWGTENYGYTF
v_call: TRBV19; clone_size: .; j_call: TRBJ2-1; d_call: .; cdr3_nt: TGTGCCAGTACTTACTACAATGAGCAGTTCTTC; cdr3_aa: CASTYYNEQFF
v_call: TRBV6-1; clone_size: .; j_call: TRBJ2-7; d_call: TRBD2; cdr3_nt: TGTGCCACCCCGCTAGCGGGAGCTGCCTACGAGCAGTACTTC; cdr3_aa: CATPLAGAAYEQYF
v_call: TRBV15; clone_size: once; j_call: TRBJ2-7; d_call: .; cdr3_nt: TGTGCCACCAGCGGGGGACATGCCTACGAGCAGTACTTC; cdr3_aa: CATSGGHAYEQYF
v_call: TRBV2; clone_size: few; j_call: TRBJ1-2; d_call: .; cdr3_nt: TGTGCCAGCAGTGAAGGGCTGATCTACACCTTC; cdr3_aa: CASSEGLIYTF
v_call: TRBV10-3; clone_size: .; j_call: TRBJ2-3; d_call: .; cdr3_nt: TGTGCCATCAGTGAGCCACCGGGACTTATTTTAGATACGCAGTATTTT; cdr3_aa: CAISEPPGLILDTQYF
v_call: TRBV7-3; clone_size: .; j_call: TRBJ2-1; d_call: .; cdr3_nt: TGTGCCAGCAGTTCCGGCGACAATGAGCAGTTCTTC; cdr3_aa: CASSSGDNEQFF
v_call: TRBV27; clone_size: .; j_call: TRBJ2-2; d_call: TRBD2; cdr3_nt: TGTGCCAGCAGTTCCCCACCCCCCGGGACTAGCGGGACCGCGAACACCGGGGAGCTGTTTTTT; cdr3_aa: CASSSPPPGTSGTANTGELFF
v_call: TRBV6-6; clone_size: .; j_call: TRBJ1-1; d_call: .; cdr3_nt: TGTGCCAGCAGTCAGGGGAACACTGAAGCTTTCTTT; cdr3_aa: CASSQGNTEAFF
v_call: TRBV18; clone_size: .; j_call: TRBJ2-7; d_call: .; cdr3_nt: TGTGCCAGCTCACCACGGGGGACCCCCTACGAGCAGTACTTC; cdr3_aa: CASSPRGTPYEQYF
v_call: TRBV9; clone_size: .; j_call: TRBJ1-2; d_call: TRBD1; cdr3_nt: TGTGCCAGCAGCGTAGGACAGGGGATCTATGGCTACACCTTC; cdr3_aa: CASSVGQGIYGYTF
v_call: TRBV6-6; clone_size: .; j_call: TRBJ2-7; d_call: .; cdr3_nt: TGTGCCAGCAGCCCATTCAGGGCGTCCTACGAGCAGTACTTC; cdr3_aa: CASSPFRASYEQYF
v_call: TRBV7-7; clone_size: .; j_call: TRBJ2-2; d_call: .; cdr3_nt: TGTGCTAGCAGCTTAGCTTCCGGGGAGCTGTTTTTT; cdr3_aa: CASSLASGELFF
v_call: TRBV14; clone_size: .; j_call: TRBJ1-5; d_call: .; cdr3_nt: TGTGCCAGCAGCCAATCCCCACGGGGACTACAACATTTT; cdr3_aa: CASSQSPRGLQHF
v_call: TRBV9; clone_size: once; j_call: TRBJ2-1; d_call: TRBD2; cdr3_nt: TGTGCCAGCAGCGTAGAGGGACTACCTTACAATGAGCAGTTCTTC; cdr3_aa: CASSVEGLPYNEQFF
v_call: TRBV11-3; clone_size: .; j_call: TRBJ2-7; d_call: .; cdr3_nt: TGTGCCAGCAGCCCAGCGGGTTTGCCCCACGAGCAGTACTTC; cdr3_aa: CASSPAGLPHEQYF
v_call: TRBV28; clone_size: .; j_call: TRBJ2-7; d_call: TRBD1; cdr3_nt: TGTGCCAGCAGTCCACTCGGACAGGGGGCTTACGAGCAGTACTTC; cdr3_aa: CASSPLGQGAYEQYF
v_call: TRBV7-9; clone_size: .; j_call: TRBJ2-2; d_call: TRBD1; cdr3_nt: TGTGCCAGCAGCTTCTTCCCAGGGGGCACCGGGGAGCTGTTTTTT; cdr3_aa: CASSFFPGGTGELFF
v_call: TRBV19; clone_size: .; j_call: TRBJ2-3; d_call: .; cdr3_nt: TGTGCCAGTAGTATACTGTACACAGATACGCAGTATTTT; cdr3_aa: CASSILYTDTQYF
v_call: TRBV19; clone_size: .; j_call: TRBJ2-3; d_call: .; cdr3_nt: TGTGCCAGTAGTCCTACTAGCACAGATACGCAGTATTTT; cdr3_aa: CASSPTSTDTQYF
v_call: TRBV30; clone_size: .; j_call: TRBJ2-1; d_call: .; cdr3_nt: TGTGCCTGGAGTGTACTGGGGGTGGGATTCTTC; cdr3_aa: CAWSVLGVGFF
v_call: TRBV28; clone_size: .; j_call: TRBJ1-5; d_call: .; cdr3_nt: TGTGCCAGCGGGGACGTAGGTAGCAATCAGCCCCAGCATTTT; cdr3_aa: CASGDVGSNQPQHF
v_call: TRBV29-1; clone_size: .; j_call: TRBJ2-1; d_call: TRBD2; cdr3_nt: TGCAGCGCCCTTAGCGGGAGGGATGAGCAGTTCTTC; cdr3_aa: CSALSGRDEQFF